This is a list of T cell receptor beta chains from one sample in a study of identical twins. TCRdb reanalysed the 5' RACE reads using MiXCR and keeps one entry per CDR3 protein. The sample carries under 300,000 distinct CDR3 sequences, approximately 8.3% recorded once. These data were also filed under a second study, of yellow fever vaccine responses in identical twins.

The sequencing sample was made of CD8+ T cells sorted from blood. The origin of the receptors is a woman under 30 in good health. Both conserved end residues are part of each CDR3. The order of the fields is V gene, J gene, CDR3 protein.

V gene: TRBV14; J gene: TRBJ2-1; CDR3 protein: CASSQDPGNSYNEQFF
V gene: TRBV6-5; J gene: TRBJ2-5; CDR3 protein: CASSYPRGGGLQETQYF
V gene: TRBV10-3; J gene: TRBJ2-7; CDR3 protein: CAISLLRGGAGGYYEQYF
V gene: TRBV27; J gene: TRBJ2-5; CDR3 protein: CASSLLVGSETQYF
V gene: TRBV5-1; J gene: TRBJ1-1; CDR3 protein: CASSFAGAEAEAFF
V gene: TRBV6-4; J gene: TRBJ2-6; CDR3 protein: CASSDRGESGANVLTF
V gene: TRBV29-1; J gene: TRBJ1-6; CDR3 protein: CSVSWGPRDNSPLHF
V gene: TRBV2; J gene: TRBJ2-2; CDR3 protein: CASNEARSGELFF
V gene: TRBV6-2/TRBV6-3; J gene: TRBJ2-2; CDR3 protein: CASSSLPGELFF
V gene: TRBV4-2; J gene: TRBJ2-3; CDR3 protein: CASSQDPGTGTDTQYF
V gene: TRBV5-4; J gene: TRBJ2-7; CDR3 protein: CASSPGTAPHEQYF
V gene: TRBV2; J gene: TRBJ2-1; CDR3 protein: CASSEGFSYNEQFF
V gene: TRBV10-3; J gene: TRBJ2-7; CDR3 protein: CAIKGGTVTYEQYF
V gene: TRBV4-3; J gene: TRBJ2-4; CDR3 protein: CASSQASPLGSKNIQYF
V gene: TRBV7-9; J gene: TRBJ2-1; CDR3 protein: CASSWEYNEQFF
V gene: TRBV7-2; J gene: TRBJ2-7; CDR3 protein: CASSFHESYEQYF
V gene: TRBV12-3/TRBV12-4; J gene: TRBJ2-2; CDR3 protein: CASGWTSGGANTGELFF
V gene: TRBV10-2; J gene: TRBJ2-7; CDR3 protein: CASSDSLTYEQYF
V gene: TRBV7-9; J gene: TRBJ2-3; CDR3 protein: CASSSPDSKLPDTQYF
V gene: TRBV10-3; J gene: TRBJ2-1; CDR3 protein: CAISESGGVYNEQFF
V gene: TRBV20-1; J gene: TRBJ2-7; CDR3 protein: CSARDLAQSPGTSGTYEQYF
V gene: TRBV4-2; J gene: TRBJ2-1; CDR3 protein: CASSQVRGPGNEQFF
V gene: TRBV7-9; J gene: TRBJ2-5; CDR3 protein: CASRPGQGQETQYF
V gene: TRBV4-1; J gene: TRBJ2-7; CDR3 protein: CASSQDLRTGARYEQYF
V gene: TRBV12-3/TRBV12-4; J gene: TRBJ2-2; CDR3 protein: CASSSGLAGFPGELFF
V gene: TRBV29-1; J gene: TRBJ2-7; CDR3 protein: CSVEGSFSSGRALFYEQYF
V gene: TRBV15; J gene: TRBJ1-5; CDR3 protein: CATSREGDNQPQHF
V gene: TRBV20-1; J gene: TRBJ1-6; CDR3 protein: CSASSFRGDSSPLHF
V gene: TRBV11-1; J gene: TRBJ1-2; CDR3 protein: CASSLAGAVYGYTF
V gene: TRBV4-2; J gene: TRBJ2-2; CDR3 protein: CASSLRTGDTGELFF
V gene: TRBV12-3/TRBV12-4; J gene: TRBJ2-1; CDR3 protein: CASSPPGGVTFDEQFF